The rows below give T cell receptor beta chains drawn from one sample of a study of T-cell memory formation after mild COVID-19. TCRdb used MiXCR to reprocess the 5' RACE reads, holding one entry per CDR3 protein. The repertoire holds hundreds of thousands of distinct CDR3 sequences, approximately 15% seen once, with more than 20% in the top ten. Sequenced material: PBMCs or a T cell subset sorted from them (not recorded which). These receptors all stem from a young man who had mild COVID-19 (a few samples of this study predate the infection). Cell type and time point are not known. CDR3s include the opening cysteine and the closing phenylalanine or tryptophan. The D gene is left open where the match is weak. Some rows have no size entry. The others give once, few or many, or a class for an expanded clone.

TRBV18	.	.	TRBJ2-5	TGTGCCAGCTCACCACGTAGGGCAGATCAAGAGACCCAGTACTTC	CASSPRRADQETQYF
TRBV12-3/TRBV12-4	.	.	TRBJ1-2	TGTGCCAGCAGCCGTCAAGGGCTTAACTATGGCTACACCTTC	CASSRQGLNYGYTF
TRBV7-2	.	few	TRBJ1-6	TGTGCCAGCAGCTTGATTGTTTCACCCCTCCACTTT	CASSLIVSPLHF
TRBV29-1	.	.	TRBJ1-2	TGCAGCTTGGCGGAAGGGGCGACGAACTATGGCTACACCTTC	CSLAEGATNYGYTF
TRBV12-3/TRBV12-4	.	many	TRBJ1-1	TGTGCCAGCAGACACCGGAGGCTGAACACTGAAGCTTTCTTT	CASRHRRLNTEAFF
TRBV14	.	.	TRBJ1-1	TGTGCCAGCAGCGGTCCATCGAACACTGAAGCTTTCTTT	CASSGPSNTEAFF
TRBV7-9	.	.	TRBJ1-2	TGTGCCAGCAGCCCGGGTCCGAACAGGTGGACTACTAACTATGGCTACACCTTC	CASSPGPNRWTTNYGYTF
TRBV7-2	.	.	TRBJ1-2	TGTGCCAGCACCATGGGGGGGCCGTTCTATGGCTACACCTTC	CASTMGGPFYGYTF
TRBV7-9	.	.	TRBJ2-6	TGTGCCAGCAGCCTCCCCCCTGGGGCCAACGTCCTGACTTTC	CASSLPPGANVLTF
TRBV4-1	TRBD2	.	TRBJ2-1	TGCGCCAGCAGCCAAGTTGGACTAGCGAGGATCGATGAGCAGTTCTTC	CASSQVGLARIDEQFF
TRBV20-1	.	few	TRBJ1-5	TGCAGTGCCGATCCTTCCGGGGCGGGAATGCCCCAGCATTTT	CSADPSGAGMPQHF
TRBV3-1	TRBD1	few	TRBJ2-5	TGTGCCAGCAGCGAGCCCGGACAGGGGGCAAAGGAGACCCAGTACTTC	CASSEPGQGAKETQYF
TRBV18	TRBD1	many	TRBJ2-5	TGTGCCAGCTCACGTCGGACAGGGGAGGAAGAGACCCAGTACTTC	CASSRRTGEEETQYF
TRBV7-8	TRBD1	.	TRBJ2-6	TGTGCCAGCAGAGTAGGGGACAGGGGGACTGGGGCCAACGTCCTGACTTTC	CASRVGDRGTGANVLTF
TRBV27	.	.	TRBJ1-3	TGTGCCAGCAGTTTAAGTTGGGGGAGGACCGGAAACACCATATATTTT	CASSLSWGRTGNTIYF
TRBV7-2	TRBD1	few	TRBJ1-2	TGTGCCAGCAGCATAGACAGGGCCTATGGCTACACCTTC	CASSIDRAYGYTF
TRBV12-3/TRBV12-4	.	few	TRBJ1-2	TGTGCCAGCACCACTAACGCACAGGGAAATGGCTACACCTTC	CASTTNAQGNGYTF
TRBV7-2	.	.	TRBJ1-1	TGTGCCAGCAGCTTGCTACCGATACGGAACACTGAAGCTTTCTTT	CASSLLPIRNTEAFF
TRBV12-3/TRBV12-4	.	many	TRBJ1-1	TGTGCCAGCAGTTCCCTGGTTGGGGGGTCCACTGAAGCTTTCTTT	CASSSLVGGSTEAFF
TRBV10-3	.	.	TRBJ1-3	TGTGCCATCCGGCAGCACTCTGGAAACACCATATATTTT	CAIRQHSGNTIYF
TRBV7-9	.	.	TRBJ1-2	TGTGCCAGCAGCTTAGGTGGCAAGCTGAGGTATGGCTACACCTTC	CASSLGGKLRYGYTF
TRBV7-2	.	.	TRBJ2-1	TGTGCCAGCAGCTTATCGGCCTGGGCTTGGGGGGAGCAGTTCTTC	CASSLSAWAWGEQFF
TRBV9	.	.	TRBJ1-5	TGTGCCAGCAGCGTTGCAGGGGCGGTCAATCAGCCCCAGCATTTT	CASSVAGAVNQPQHF
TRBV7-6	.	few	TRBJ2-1	TGTGCCAGCAGCCCCAGGGGACCCCCCTACAATGAGCAGTTCTTC	CASSPRGPPYNEQFF
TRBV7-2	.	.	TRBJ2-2	TGTGCCAGCACTCTCACCGGGGAGCTGTTTTTT	CASTLTGELFF
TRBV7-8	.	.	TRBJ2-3	TGTGCCAGCAGCTCCTTTGGGGGAGGGGGAGCAAATACGCAGTATTTT	CASSSFGGGGANTQYF
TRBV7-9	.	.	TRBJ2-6	TGTGCCAGCAGCTGTACCTCTGGGGCCAACGTCCTGACTTTC	CASSCTSGANVLTF
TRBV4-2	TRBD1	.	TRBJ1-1	TGTGCCAGCAGCCAAGATAGGGGGCCGTCTGAAGCTTTCTTT	CASSQDRGPSEAFF
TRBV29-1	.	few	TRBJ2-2	TGCAGCGTCTACAGGGCCGGGGAGCTGTTTTTT	CSVYRAGELFF
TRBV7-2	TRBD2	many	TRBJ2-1	TGTGCCAGCAGCCAGCGGGGGGGCCGTTTCGGTGAGCAGTTCTTC	CASSQRGGRFGEQFF
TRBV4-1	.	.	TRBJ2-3	TGCGCCAGCAGCCAAGTCACCCGGGGCAGGGAAGGAGGTACGCAGTATTTT	CASSQVTRGREGGTQYF
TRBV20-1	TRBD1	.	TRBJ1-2	TGCAGTGCTAGACGGGGGACAGTCTCTGGCTACACCTTC	CSARRGTVSGYTF
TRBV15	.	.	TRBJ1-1	TGTGCCACCAGCAGATCCACAGGGCCCATGAACACTGAAGCTTTCTTT	CATSRSTGPMNTEAFF
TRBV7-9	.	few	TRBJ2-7	TGTGCCAGCAGCTCAACCGTATACGAGCAGTACTTC	CASSSTVYEQYF
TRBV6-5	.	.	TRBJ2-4	TGTGCCAGCAGTGGATCCGGGGCGCTAGCCAAAAACATTCAGTACTTC	CASSGSGALAKNIQYF
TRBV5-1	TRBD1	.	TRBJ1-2	TGCGCCAGCAGCTTGGAGACAGGGGCTGGCTACACCTTC	CASSLETGAGYTF
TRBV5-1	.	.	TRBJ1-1	TGCGCCAGCAGCTTTACACCAGAACAGAGAACTGAAGCTTTCTTT	CASSFTPEQRTEAFF
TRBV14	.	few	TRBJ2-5	TGTGCCAGCAGCCCTGGGGTTTCGTCGGATGAAGAGACCCAGTACTTC	CASSPGVSSDEETQYF
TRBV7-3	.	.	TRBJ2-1	TGTGCCAGCAGCCGTACCCAGGGTTACAATGAGCAGTTCTTC	CASSRTQGYNEQFF
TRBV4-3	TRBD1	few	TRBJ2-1	TGCGCCAGCAGCCAAGAGGTCGCAGGGGGAATAAATGAGCAGTTCTTC	CASSQEVAGGINEQFF